This TCR beta chain originates from a study of T cells in localized non-small cell lung cancer. The CDR3 sequence is 12 residues long. Germline values: CDR1 SNHLY, CDR2 FYNNEI. V shed 7 bases and J shed 3 bases, with 9 bases lying between them. Assay used: immunoSEQ multiplex PCR; TCRdb lists only in-frame clones, some missing. Of 30,000 to 40,000 clones in the sample, around 85% were seen once. A word on this clone: Its antigen is still unknown.

The study, taken as a whole, reports: Of the top 100 tumor clones, median 57 were in adjacent lung, about 26 among its top 100. Tumor showed lower T cell clonality than uninvolved adjacent lung, where it was highest. Heterogeneity remains possible because sequencing was limited to only one tumor region. Among blood samples, higher T cell density accompanied longer overall survival.

The chain couples TRBV2 to TRBJ2-5; D may be TRBD1 (5 bases). Sequences were derived from peripheral blood, sampled before any cancer treatment. This TCR was sampled from a man aged 35 to 69 with stage I lung adenocarcinoma. CDR3 coding DNA: TGTGCCAGCACAGGGTACGAAGAGACCCAGTACTTC. Its translation is CASTGYEETQYF.